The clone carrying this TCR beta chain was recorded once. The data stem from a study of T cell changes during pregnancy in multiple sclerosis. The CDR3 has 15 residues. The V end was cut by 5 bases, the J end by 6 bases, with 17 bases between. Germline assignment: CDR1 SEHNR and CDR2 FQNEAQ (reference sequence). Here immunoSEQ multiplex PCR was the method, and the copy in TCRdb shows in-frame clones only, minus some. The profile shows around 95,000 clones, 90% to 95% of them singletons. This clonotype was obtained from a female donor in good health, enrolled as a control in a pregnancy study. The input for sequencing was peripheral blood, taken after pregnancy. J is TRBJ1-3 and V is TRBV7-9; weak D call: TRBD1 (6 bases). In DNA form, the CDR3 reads TGTGCCAGCAGCGTTGGGTGGGACAAAGAAAACACCATATATTTT. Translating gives CASSVGWDKENTIYF.